These T cell receptor beta chains were read from a single sample in a study of OX40 agonist ivuxolimab in advanced cancers. Data came from immunoSEQ multiplex PCR; TCRdb stores just in-frame clones and leaves some out. The sample lists tens of thousands of clones; under 90% were seen once. The specimen comprised CD4+ or CD8+ T cells sorted from blood, sampled in a trial of the OX40 agonist ivuxolimab. All receptors derive from an adult with an advanced solid tumor such as melanoma, head and neck, liver or kidney cancer. Each CDR3 is given with its conserved first and last residue. Fields, in order: D gene, clone size, J gene, V gene, CDR3 protein. The D gene is left open where the match is weak. Size is omitted from some rows. Given values are once, few, many or a class for expanded clones.

- - TRBJ2-5 TRBV18 CASLPPSTAKETQYF
- - TRBJ2-7 TRBV7-9 CASSGLGTAGFSYEQYF
- - TRBJ1-2 TRBV5-1 CASSSNRDYGYTF
TRBD2 once TRBJ2-5 TRBV6-1 CASSVTSGRAVGETQYF
- once TRBJ2-7 TRBV5-1 CASSQTGESYEQYF
- - TRBJ1-4 TRBV2 CASSETGLGEKLFF
TRBD1 - TRBJ2-7 TRBV5-1 CASSPGQGNSYEQYF
TRBD2 - TRBJ2-1 TRBV9 CASTGTSGSHNEQFF
- - TRBJ2-5 TRBV28 CASRQQETQYF
- - TRBJ2-7 TRBV29-1 CSVETSYEQYF
- - TRBJ1-6 TRBV6-5 CATRTGQNNSPLHF
- - TRBJ2-1 TRBV30 CAWGRRDSYNEQFF
- - TRBJ1-5 TRBV6-1 CASTKNGGQPQHF
- - TRBJ1-1 TRBV5-4 CASAQGQGYTEAFF
- - TRBJ1-3 TRBV28 CASIKTTGNTIYF
TRBD2 - TRBJ2-7 TRBV2 CASSEALLAGVDEQYF
- - TRBJ1-2 TRBV7-9 CASSRGQGEGYTF
- - TRBJ2-3 TRBV19 CASRNGAFTDTQYF
- - TRBJ2-7 TRBV7-9 CASSLSLGEKRDEQYF
TRBD1 - TRBJ1-5 TRBV4-1 CASSQGWSQGGNQPQHF
- once TRBJ1-4 TRBV19 CASSITDILLATNEKLFF
TRBD2 - TRBJ2-5 TRBV5-1 CASSLAGLAGEETQYF
TRBD2 - TRBJ2-5 TRBV28 CASRAGLDGETQYF
- once TRBJ2-7 TRBV18 CASSPPNGEQYF
- once TRBJ2-7 TRBV28 CARLAGVSEQYF
- - TRBJ1-1 TRBV6-5 CASRRDMNTEAFF
- - TRBJ1-5 TRBV6-1 CASSEQVVAAGNQPQHF
- - TRBJ2-5 TRBV5-1 CASSSTRETQYF
TRBD1 - TRBJ1-4 TRBV19 CASSRQGEEKLFF
- - TRBJ2-5 TRBV6-1 CASSAYRRSQETQYF
- - TRBJ2-1 TRBV10-3 CAISDLGQTAYNEQFF
- few TRBJ1-2 TRBV6-5 CASSYSAGGGYGYTF
- - TRBJ1-2 TRBV5-4 CASSLYVSNYGYTF
TRBD1 - TRBJ2-7 TRBV6-5 CASSYSPGQGYEQYF
- - TRBJ1-5 TRBV10-1 CASSEKSSEVLVGNQPQHF
TRBD2 - TRBJ2-5 TRBV7-2 CASNKALAGVSETQYF
- - TRBJ1-5 TRBV10-3 CAISESTMGYQPQHF
- - TRBJ2-1 TRBV19 CASSIRDFAYNEQFF
- - TRBJ1-2 TRBV5-5 CASSPGPLANYGYTF
TRBD1 - TRBJ1-5 TRBV10-3 CAISESAGGRVQPQHF
TRBD1 - TRBJ2-1 TRBV27 CASRPPGQGGHEQFF
TRBD1 - TRBJ2-7 TRBV4-1 CASSQVQGAYEQYF
- once TRBJ2-3 TRBV9 CASSGQSTDTQYF
- - TRBJ2-7 TRBV5-1 CASSLAAGQHYEQYF
- - TRBJ1-1 TRBV10-1 CASSEYGGTEAFF
- - TRBJ2-7 TRBV6-1 CASSGRRYGTYEQYF
TRBD2 - TRBJ2-3 TRBV18 CASSPLTSGSTDTQYF
TRBD1 few TRBJ1-5 TRBV2 CASSEGTGWVGNQPQHF
- - TRBJ1-4 TRBV6-5 CASSTWGSNEKLFF
- - TRBJ2-7 TRBV5-3 CARSSGTDSSYEQYF
- - TRBJ1-6 TRBV27 CASSFSFESPLHF